Presented here are 18 T cell receptor beta chains from one specimen sequenced in a study of blood T cell repertoires in COVID-19 (dated by TCRdb to the early 2020s). Libraries came from the immunoSEQ multiplex PCR assay. TCRdb provides this immuneACCESS table in a form limited to in-frame rearrangements. Some clones are lacking; in checked studies, under half of them reflect an unresolved V gene, and why the rest are absent is not known. This sample is represented by 190,000 or so clones; roughly nine tenths of them were singletons. The ten top clones hold 0.65% to 0.95% of the sample. The sequenced sample was peripheral blood. These receptors originate from a woman aged 65 to 85 with acute or convalescent COVID-19.

The chain has TRBV5-6 and TRBJ2-2; 11 bases align to TRBD1. The germline gives CDR1 SGHDT, CDR2 YYEEEE. The junction had 7 bases not matched to a gene; V was cut back by 6 bases and J by 6 bases. This CDR3 comprises 15 residues. CDR3 loop: CASIRRGQGAGELFF. DNA for the CDR3: TGTGCCAGCATCCGGCGGGGACAGGGGGCCGGGGAGCTGTTTTTT.

This sequence joins TRBV6-4 and TRBJ1-5; D remains ambiguous. Looked up from germline, CDR1 is MRHNA and CDR2 is SNTAGT. The CDR3 sequence is 17 residues long. Trimming removed 0 bases at V and 3 bases at J, with 15 bases between. DNA for the CDR3: TGTGCCAGCAGTGACTCGAAAGCGGGCCGAACCAATCAGCCCCAGCATTTT. It is translated as CASSDSKAGRTNQPQHF.

The DNA for the CDR3 is TGTGCCAGCAGCTTGTGGAGACAGGGGGACAATGAGCAGTTCTTC. Its protein product is CASSLWRQGDNEQFF. V and J are TRBV5-4 and TRBJ2-1, with 9 bases fitting TRBD1. V shed 1 base, J shed 5 bases, and the junction held 4 bases outside the gene matches. Germline V lookup: CDR1 SGHNT, CDR2 YYREEE (reference sequence). The CDR3 has 15 amino acids.

This rearrangement joins TRBV5-1 to TRBJ1-6, with a possible D match to TRBD1 (6 bases). Looked up from germline, CDR1 is SGHRS and CDR2 is YFSETQ. Trimming removed 0 bases at V and 7 bases at J, with 14 bases between. This CDR3 region has 16 residues. In DNA form, the CDR3 reads TGCGCCAGCAGCTTGGACAGGGCGCGCAACAATTCACCCCTCCACTTT. It codes for CASSLDRARNNSPLHF. The full variable domain, with the rest looked up from reference TRBV5-1 and TRBJ1-6, is KAGVTQTPRYLIKTRGQQVTLSCSPISGHRSVSWYQQTPGQGLQFLFEYFSETQRNKGNFPGRFSGRQFSNSRSEMNVSTLELGDSALYLCASSLDRARNNSPLHFGNGTRLTVT.

The rearrangement links TRBV5-1 to TRBJ2-5, with TRBD2 matching 13 bases. CDR1 is SGHRS, CDR2 YFSETQ, per germline. The CDR3 is made up of 15 amino acids. V shed 9 bases, J shed 9 bases, and the junction held 14 bases outside the gene matches. The CDR3 DNA reads TGCGCCACCAAAGAGGGGACTAGCGGGGCGTCAGCCCAGTACTTC. It specifies CATKEGTSGASAQYF.

This chain links TRBV19 with TRBJ2-1; 10 bases line up with TRBD2. Germline lookup yields CDR1 LNHDA and CDR2 SQIVND (reference sequence). The V gene end was trimmed by 1 base and the J gene end by 0 bases; junction bases not matched to a gene: 3. The length of the CDR3 is 17 residues. This CDR3 is CASSIGGLASSYNEQFF. The CDR3 coding sequence is TGTGCCAGTAGTATAGGGGGACTAGCGAGCTCCTACAATGAGCAGTTCTTC. Based on the CDR3 plus reference TRBV19 and TRBJ2-1, the full variable domain is DGGITQSPKYLFRKEGQNVTLSCEQNLNHDAMYWYRQDPGQGLRLIYYSQIVNDFQKGDIAEGYSVSREKKESFPLTVTSAQKNPTAFYLCASSIGGLASSYNEQFFGPGTRLTVL.

This clone appeared a single time. The chain carries TRBV5-1 and TRBJ2-6; TRBD2 is a possible D gene (5 bases). V was clipped by 0 bases and J by 4 bases, with 8 bases between them. CDR3 length equals 15 residues. Germline loops: CDR1 SGHRS, CDR2 YFSETQ. The CDR3 DNA follows: TGCGCCAGCAGCTTGGATGGACTCGGGGCCAACGTCCTGACTTTC. This sequence encodes CASSLDGLGANVLTF.

This clone occurred a few times. V is TRBV10-1 and J is TRBJ2-7; a possible D gene is TRBD1 (6 bases). Germline CDR1 WNHNN, CDR2 SYGVQD (reference sequence). The CDR3 loop spans 14 amino acids. Trimming removed 2 bases at V and 3 bases at J, with 11 bases between. CDR3 DNA sequence: TGCGCCAGCAGTGAGGCAGGGGTCGTCTACGAGCAGTACTTC. This translates into CASSEAGVVYEQYF.

The V and J genes are TRBV6-6 and TRBJ1-2; 7 bases agree with TRBD1. CDR1 MNHNY and CDR2 SVGAGI come from the germline V gene (reference sequence). The trim removed 0 bases at V and 2 bases at J, leaving 3 bases unmatched. CDR3 length: 15 residues. CDR3 DNA sequence: TGTGCCAGCAGTTACTCTGGGACAGCCAACTATGGCTACACCTTC. Translation gives CASSYSGTANYGYTF.

The V call is TRBV5-5, the J call TRBJ1-5, with 7 bases fitting TRBD1. Trimming took 2 bases from V and 0 from J; bases not matched to a gene: 11. The CDR3 loop spans 18 amino acids. CDR1 and CDR2 from the germline V gene are SGHKS and YYEKEE (reference sequence). The CDR3 DNA is TGTGCCAGCAGCTTATTACTCACGGGACAGCTTAGCAATCAGCCCCAGCATTTT. The encoded protein is CASSLLLTGQLSNQPQHF.

For this clone: Sequence at one end of the junction differs from germline and may be a read error. The chain combines TRBV19 with TRBJ2-2; a weak D match, TRBD2 (6 bases). This CDR3 spans 14 amino acids. Germline V gene lookup returns CDR1 LNHDA and CDR2 SQIVND (reference sequence). CDR3 sequence: CASTLAGNPGELFF. As DNA, the CDR3 is TGTGCCAGTACCCTCGCGGGGAACCCCGGGGAGCTGTTTTTT.

The V gene is TRBV7-3, the J gene TRBJ2-1; perhaps TRBD2 as D (6 bases). Germline assignment: CDR1 SGHTA and CDR2 FQGTGA. The CDR3 is 13 residues long. V dropped 5 bases and J dropped 6 bases, with 11 bases sitting between them. CDR3 DNA: TGTGCCAGCAGCCCAGCCGGGGGCAATGAGCAGTTCTTC. Protein sequence: CASSPAGGNEQFF.

The chain links TRBV19 to TRBJ1-3; the D gene is possibly TRBD1 (5 bases). This CDR3 spans 13 amino acids. The V gene lost 10 bases and the J gene lost 1 base, with 11 bases spanning the gap. Germline V lookup: CDR1 LNHDA, CDR2 SQIVND (reference sequence). The DNA for the CDR3 is TGTGCCACCGGGGGAGTATCTGGAAACACCATATATTTT. Its translation is CATGGVSGNTIYF. Complete variable domain (other parts from reference TRBV19 and TRBJ1-3): DGGITQSPKYLFRKEGQNVTLSCEQNLNHDAMYWYRQDPGQGLRLIYYSQIVNDFQKGDIAEGYSVSREKKESFPLTVTSAQKNPTAFYLCATGGVSGNTIYFGEGSWLTVV.

This rearrangement joins TRBV28 to TRBJ2-1, with D possibly being TRBD2 (6 bases). The CDR3 consists of 17 residues. Germline V gene lookup returns CDR1 MDHEN and CDR2 SYDVKM. The V and J ends lost 2 bases and 15 bases respectively, with 29 bases between them. CDR3 sequence: CASSLLGLQHTAQVPFF. The CDR3 DNA reads TGTGCCAGCAGTTTACTGGGACTGCAGCATACGGCTCAGGTGCCGTTCTTC.

This clone has a handful of counts. This chain connects TRBV7-9 to TRBJ1-5, with D hard to call. The germline gives CDR1 SEHNR, CDR2 FQNEAQ (reference sequence). CDR3 length: 14 residues. The germline V and J ends were trimmed by 1 base and 6 bases, with 10 bases remaining between them. CDR3 amino acids: CASSLGGGSQPQHF. CDR3 DNA: TGTGCCAGCAGCTTAGGCGGAGGGTCTCAGCCCCAGCATTTT.

The chain recombines TRBV25-1 with TRBJ1-5; TRBD1 is a possible D gene (6 bases). Per germline, CDR1 MGHDK and CDR2 SYGVNS. The CDR3 consists of 12 residues. Trimming shortened V by 5 bases and J by 4 bases, and 6 bases separated the two germline ends. For the CDR3, the DNA is TGTGCCAGCAGTCAGGGGAATCAGCCCCAGCATTTT. Its protein is CASSQGNQPQHF.

This clone was observed a few times. The chain uses TRBV6-1 and TRBJ1-1; D not resolved. Trimming cost V 8 bases and J 4 bases, with 11 bases left between them. In germline, CDR1 is MNHNS, CDR2 SASEGT. The CDR3 runs to 12 residues. CDR3 nucleotides: TGTGCCAGCTGTAAAGCCGGCACTGAAGCTTTCTTT. Its translation: CASCKAGTEAFF.

V usage is TRBV10-3 and J usage is TRBJ2-1; tentatively, D is TRBD2 (5 bases). The length of the CDR3 is 13 residues. V gave up 3 bases and J gave up 3 bases, with 6 bases separating them. In germline, CDR1 is ENHRY, CDR2 SYGVKD. The CDR3 loop is CAISDGVYNEQFF. For the CDR3, the DNA is TGTGCCATCAGTGACGGGGTCTACAATGAGCAGTTCTTC.